This is a list of T cell receptor beta chains from one sample in a study of blood T cell repertoires in COVID-19. Sequencing used immunoSEQ multiplex PCR; TCRdb keeps in-frame clones, though not all of them. The data contain about 210,000 clones, around 82% of them singletons. Sample: PBMCs or T cells enriched from blood (not recorded which). The receptor set was obtained from a man younger than 40 with acute COVID-19. The conserved cysteine and the conserved F or W are not part of the CDR3 here. Size values are once, few and many counts, or a class for expanded clones, and some rows have none.

v_call: TRBV6-5; j_call: TRBJ1-3; clone_size: -; cdr3_aa: ASRTGKGGNTIY
v_call: TRBV12-3/TRBV12-4; j_call: TRBJ2-5; clone_size: -; cdr3_aa: ASRQGGGETQY
v_call: TRBV5-6; j_call: TRBJ1-5; clone_size: -; cdr3_aa: ASSWGQDQPQH
v_call: TRBV19; j_call: TRBJ2-7; clone_size: -; cdr3_aa: ASSIYGPIGGSEQY
v_call: TRBV19; j_call: TRBJ2-3; clone_size: -; cdr3_aa: ASSTSTSGGDTQY
v_call: TRBV7-6; j_call: TRBJ2-1; clone_size: -; cdr3_aa: ASSLPEYNEQF
v_call: TRBV10-2; j_call: TRBJ1-2; clone_size: -; cdr3_aa: ASSTTGVYGYT
v_call: TRBV5-1; j_call: TRBJ2-3; clone_size: -; cdr3_aa: ASSLRGVNTDTQY
v_call: TRBV11-2; j_call: TRBJ1-1; clone_size: -; cdr3_aa: ASSERTRGQGAMNTEAF
v_call: TRBV30; j_call: TRBJ1-2; clone_size: -; cdr3_aa: AWRKQGNYGYT
v_call: TRBV27; j_call: TRBJ2-1; clone_size: few; cdr3_aa: ASSLDRGVTYNEQF